These T cell receptor beta chains were read from a single sample in a study of T cell responses to AZD1222 COVID-19 vaccine. Sequencing was performed with immunoSEQ multiplex PCR; in TCRdb, only in-frame clones are kept and a portion is missing. The sample carries 120,000 or so clones, approximately 89% recorded once. The sample in question was peripheral blood, obtained on day 0 of AZD1222 vaccination. Receptors were obtained from an adult in good health. Both conserved end residues are part of each CDR3. Fields, in order: V gene, J gene, clone size, D gene, CDR3 DNA, CDR3 protein. D genes are given only for firm matches. Clone size is given for some rows only: seen once, a few or many times, or a class if the clone is expanded.

V gene: TRBV19; J gene: TRBJ1-4; clone size: -; D gene: -; CDR3 DNA: TGTGCCAGTAAAACGGGGGCACCTAATGAAAAACTGTTTTTT; CDR3 protein: CASKTGAPNEKLFF
V gene: TRBV2; J gene: TRBJ2-7; clone size: -; D gene: -; CDR3 DNA: TGTGCCAGCAGTGAAGGGGATAGGGTTTTAGCCTACGAGCAGTACTTC; CDR3 protein: CASSEGDRVLAYEQYF
V gene: TRBV2; J gene: TRBJ2-1; clone size: -; D gene: TRBD2; CDR3 DNA: TGTGCCAGCAGGGGGGGACTAGGGCTTTACAATGAGCAGTTCTTC; CDR3 protein: CASRGGLGLYNEQFF
V gene: TRBV9; J gene: TRBJ1-1; clone size: -; D gene: TRBD1; CDR3 DNA: TGTGCCAGCAGCCCACGACAGGGGGGTTCCACTGAAGCTTTCTTT; CDR3 protein: CASSPRQGGSTEAFF
V gene: TRBV7-9; J gene: TRBJ1-4; clone size: once; D gene: -; CDR3 DNA: TGTGCCAGCAGCCCGATTGCGACTAATGAAAAACTGTTTTTT; CDR3 protein: CASSPIATNEKLFF
V gene: TRBV7-8; J gene: TRBJ1-4; clone size: -; D gene: -; CDR3 DNA: TGTGCCAGCAGCTTAGCGCGCCGGACATTGGGTGAAAAACTGTTTTTT; CDR3 protein: CASSLARRTLGEKLFF
V gene: TRBV21-1; J gene: TRBJ2-7; clone size: -; D gene: -; CDR3 DNA: TGTGCCAGCAGCAAAGGGCCAGGGGAGCAGTACTTC; CDR3 protein: CASSKGPGEQYF
V gene: TRBV10-3; J gene: TRBJ2-2; clone size: -; D gene: -; CDR3 DNA: TGTGCCCATAACTCTCTGGATACCGGGGAGCTGTTTTTT; CDR3 protein: CAHNSLDTGELFF
V gene: TRBV16; J gene: TRBJ1-5; clone size: -; D gene: -; CDR3 DNA: TGTGCCAGCAGCCCAGATTATAGCAATCAGCCCCAGCATTTT; CDR3 protein: CASSPDYSNQPQHF
V gene: TRBV4-1; J gene: TRBJ1-6; clone size: -; D gene: -; CDR3 DNA: TGCGCCAGCAGCTCCCAAATACCCGGGGCCCTAGATTCACCCCTCCACTTT; CDR3 protein: CASSSQIPGALDSPLHF
V gene: TRBV19; J gene: TRBJ2-1; clone size: -; D gene: TRBD2; CDR3 DNA: TGTGCCAGTAGTACCTCCGACGGACTAGCGGTCTCCTACAATGAGCAGTTCTTC; CDR3 protein: CASSTSDGLAVSYNEQFF
V gene: TRBV28; J gene: TRBJ2-5; clone size: -; D gene: TRBD2; CDR3 DNA: TGTGCCAGCAGACTAACTAGCGGGAGGGGGGGAGAGACCCAGTACTTC; CDR3 protein: CASRLTSGRGGETQYF
V gene: TRBV6-5; J gene: TRBJ1-2; clone size: -; D gene: -; CDR3 DNA: TGTGCCAGCAGTTACTCGATGGGGAATGGCTACACCTTC; CDR3 protein: CASSYSMGNGYTF
V gene: TRBV30; J gene: TRBJ1-5; clone size: -; D gene: -; CDR3 DNA: TGTGCCTGGAGTGTACGACGAGAAGATCAGCCCCAGCATTTT; CDR3 protein: CAWSVRREDQPQHF
V gene: TRBV7-9; J gene: TRBJ1-2; clone size: -; D gene: -; CDR3 DNA: TGTGCCAGCAGCCGTGAACAGGGTCTAAGCTATGGCTACACCTTC; CDR3 protein: CASSREQGLSYGYTF
V gene: TRBV7-8; J gene: TRBJ1-2; clone size: once; D gene: TRBD1; CDR3 DNA: TGTGCCAGCAGCTTAGCTACGCTGACAGGGGGAGGGAATGGCTACACCTTC; CDR3 protein: CASSLATLTGGGNGYTF
V gene: TRBV11-2; J gene: TRBJ2-1; clone size: -; D gene: -; CDR3 DNA: TGTGCCAGCAGCTTAGGGAGGAGCAGGTTCTTC; CDR3 protein: CASSLGRSRFF
V gene: TRBV6-1; J gene: TRBJ1-2; clone size: -; D gene: -; CDR3 DNA: TGTGCCAGCAGTGAAAATTCTTGGACCTTC; CDR3 protein: CASSENSWTF
V gene: TRBV5-6; J gene: TRBJ2-7; clone size: -; D gene: -; CDR3 DNA: TGTGCCAGCAGCTCGTTAGGGGTCTACGAGCAGTACTTC; CDR3 protein: CASSSLGVYEQYF
V gene: TRBV18; J gene: TRBJ2-7; clone size: -; D gene: -; CDR3 DNA: TGTGCCAGCTCACCACTGGCCTTAAGCTCCTACGAGCAGTACTTC; CDR3 protein: CASSPLALSSYEQYF
V gene: TRBV5-1; J gene: TRBJ2-1; clone size: -; D gene: -; CDR3 DNA: TGCGCCAGCAGCTACACAGGAAATGAGCAGTTCTTC; CDR3 protein: CASSYTGNEQFF
V gene: TRBV27; J gene: TRBJ1-4; clone size: -; D gene: -; CDR3 DNA: TGTGCCAGCAGGCGGGCAGACCTTAATGAAAAACTGTTTTTT; CDR3 protein: CASRRADLNEKLFF
V gene: TRBV7-2; J gene: TRBJ2-6; clone size: once; D gene: TRBD1; CDR3 DNA: TGTGCCAGCAGCCATGGGACAGGGACCAACGTCCTGACTTTC; CDR3 protein: CASSHGTGTNVLTF